This T cell receptor beta chain originates from a study of siplizumab effects on memory and regulatory T cells. The germline V gene has CDR1 SGHDT and CDR2 YYEEEE. Trimming removed 3 bases from V and 4 bases from J; junction bases left unmatched: 4. The CDR3 has 15 amino acids. Assay used: immunoSEQ multiplex PCR; TCRdb lists only in-frame clones, some missing. The sample includes 100,000 or so clones, around 90% of them seen just once. With respect to this clone: Its cognate antigen is unknown.

Whole-study findings and limits: Researchers could map only a minor fraction of alloreactive clones to unstimulated subsets. About 75-97% of proliferating CD4+ or CD8+ clones had no assignable naive or memory phenotype.

The chain carries TRBV5-6 and TRBJ2-7, with 13 bases fitting TRBD2. The TCR sequence derives from a human donor in good health. Some clones in this sample may be carry-over from other donors' samples. Sequences were obtained from CD4+ T cells sorted from blood. This chain's CDR3 is CASSSGLAGLYEQYF. DNA of the CDR3: TGTGCCAGCAGCTCGGGACTAGCGGGACTTTACGAGCAGTACTTC. The whole variable domain, remainder taken from reference TRBV5-6 and TRBJ2-7, is DAGVTQSPTHLIKTRGQQVTLRCSPKSGHDTVSWYQQALGQGPQFIFQYYEEEERQRGNFPDRFSGHQFPNYSSELNVNALLLGDSALYLCASSSGLAGLYEQYFGPGTRLTVT.